One and the same sample provided the 9 T cell receptor beta chains below, sequenced in a study of Ad26.COV2.S vaccination and SARS-CoV-2 variants. The treatment denotes: approximately 18 received Ad26.COV2.S at low or high dose, single or two shots; roughly five received placebo; per-sample allocation not given. Following the first vaccine or placebo injection, samples were taken on day 63. Some clones are missing from TCRdb's copy, which holds only in-frame ones; the method was immunoSEQ multiplex PCR. The sample lists fewer than 400,000 clones; roughly nine tenths were seen once. Sequencing used peripheral blood, obtained in a trial of Ad26.COV2.S vaccine versus placebo. These receptors were collected from a person between 18 and 65 years old who received the Ad26.COV2.S COVID-19 vaccine or a placebo.

The chain recombines TRBV9 with TRBJ2-2, with 7 bases matching TRBD2. With 1 base clipped from V and 6 bases from J, the junction kept 0 bases outside the gene matches. This CDR3 is built from 13 residues. Germline V gene data show CDR1 as SGDLS and CDR2 as YYNGEE. CDR3 DNA sequence: TGTGCCAGCAGCGTACTAGCGGCCGGGGAGCTGTTTTTT. This encodes CASSVLAAGELFF.

The chain recombines TRBV9 with TRBJ2-3; 11 positions agree with TRBD2. CDR3 length equals 17 residues. V was clipped by 1 base and J by 0 bases; unmatched bases: 4. From germline, CDR1 is SGDLS and CDR2 YYNGEE. In DNA form, the CDR3 reads TGTGCCAGCAGCGTATCACTAGCGGGGGCAAGCACAGATACGCAGTATTTT. Protein product: CASSVSLAGASTDTQYF.

The chain links TRBV2 to TRBJ1-5; possibly TRBD1 for D (5 bases). Trimming removed 6 bases from V and 4 bases from J, with 13 bases in between. The CDR3 is 14 residues long. The V gene's germline CDR1 is SNHLY and CDR2 FYNNEI. The CDR3 coding sequence is TGTGCCAGCAGCGACAGTATTGCTAATCAGCCCCAGCATTTT. As protein: CASSDSIANQPQHF.

This chain uses TRBV5-8 with TRBJ1-5; D not resolved. In germline, CDR1 is SGHTS, CDR2 YDEGEE. The CDR3 loop spans 12 amino acids. Deletions cut 10 bases from V and 6 bases from J, with 14 bases between. This CDR3 is CAPFGVGQPQHF. DNA of the CDR3: TGTGCCCCGTTTGGGGTGGGTCAGCCCCAGCATTTT.

The chain recombines TRBV7-6 with TRBJ2-3, with D perhaps TRBD1 (5 bases). CDR1 and CDR2 from the germline V gene are SGHVS and FNYEAQ. Trimming removed 4 bases at V and 0 bases at J, with 26 bases between. The CDR3 has 20 residues. The chain's CDR3 is CASSSPIRVPDSYSTDTQYF. In DNA, the CDR3 is TGTGCCAGCAGCTCCCCGATTAGAGTGCCTGACAGCTACAGCACAGATACGCAGTATTTT.

The V and J genes are TRBV7-8 and TRBJ1-4; a possible D gene is TRBD1 (5 bases). From germline, CDR1 is SGHVS and CDR2 FQNEAQ. V shed 5 bases and J shed 12 bases, with 37 bases lying between them. The CDR3 contains 20 residues. CDR3 coding DNA: TGTGCCAGCAGCAAACCAAAACCCTGGGAAAAGACGGGACTCGAGTACCAACTGTTTTTT. Translated, it gives CASSKPKPWEKTGLEYQLFF.

V and J are TRBV4-1 and TRBJ2-1; D could derive from TRBD1 or TRBD2 (5 bases each). CDR1 and CDR2 (germline): MGHRA, YSYEKL. V was clipped by 4 bases and J by 4 bases, with 14 bases between them. The CDR3 runs to 15 residues. CDR3 region: CASSPTSGAYNEQFF. The CDR3 nucleotides are TGCGCCAGCAGCCCTACGTCCGGGGCGTACAATGAGCAGTTCTTC.

The chain has TRBV7-9 and TRBJ1-2; perhaps TRBD1 as D (6 bases). Germline V gene lookup returns CDR1 SEHNR and CDR2 FQNEAQ (reference sequence). There are 15 residues in the CDR3. V gave up 2 bases and J gave up 3 bases, with 13 bases separating them. This CDR3 reads CASSLLPGEDYGYTF. In DNA, the CDR3 is TGTGCCAGCAGCTTATTGCCAGGGGAGGACTATGGCTACACCTTC.

In this sample, this clone turned up a few times. V is TRBV5-1 and J is TRBJ2-7, with a tentative D call TRBD1 (6 bases). The ends were cut back, 0 bases at V and 0 bases at J, with 13 bases in the middle. Germline-derived CDR1 and CDR2 are SGHRS and YFSETQ. There are 16 residues in the CDR3. DNA of the CDR3: TGCGCCAGCAGCTTGGGATGGGGGCCGAGCTCCTACGAGCAGTACTTC. Protein sequence: CASSLGWGPSSYEQYF. The full variable domain, with the rest looked up from reference TRBV5-1 and TRBJ2-7, is KAGVTQTPRYLIKTRGQQVTLSCSPISGHRSVSWYQQTPGQGLQFLFEYFSETQRNKGNFPGRFSGRQFSNSRSEMNVSTLELGDSALYLCASSLGWGPSSYEQYFGPGTRLTVT.